This T cell receptor beta chain originates from a study of shared clonotypes between healthy human individuals. For the study at large: The people who gave samples were two women and three men aged 18 to 49.

V gave up 0 bases and J gave up 4 bases, with 7 bases separating them. The CDR3 consists of 13 residues. CDR1 and CDR2 (germline): SGHNT, YYREEE (reference sequence). Note on this clone: This specimen includes other DNA sequences encoding the same CDR3.

Sequenced by immunoSEQ multiplex PCR; TCRdb stores in-frame clones only, minus some. The data show 2.3 million or so clones, over 90% seen once. The TCR was taken from a man aged 18 to 30 in good health. Some clones in this sample may be carry-over from other donors' samples. The chain recombines TRBV5-4 with TRBJ1-1; D call uncertain. Source material: naive CD4+ T cells from PBMCs. Subset defined: CD45RA+ positively selected. CDR3 protein: CASSLGAGTEAFF. The CDR3, as DNA: TGTGCCAGCAGCTTGGGGGCCGGCACTGAAGCTTTCTTT.